This entry lists 22 T cell receptor beta chains sequenced from one sample in a study of regulatory T cells in long-lasting Graves disease. Building of the TCR beta libraries involved iRepertoire HTBI primers and Arm-PCR of CDR3 regions. TCRdb re-analysed the multiplex PCR reads in MiXCR, keeping a single row per CDR3 protein. Of more than 650,000 distinct CDR3 sequences listed, about 32% are singletons. The time point was: persistent/refractory GD, antithyroid drugs over 5 years with positive TRAb. The TCR library used RNA extracted from PBMCs. The sample here was peripheral blood mononuclear cells (PBMCs), taken when the disease was refractory, from a patient treated with antithyroid drugs. These receptors were collected from a female donor with Graves disease.

Turning to this clonotype: One end of the junction is discordant with germline, which a read error may explain. The chain has TRBV12-3 or TRBV12-4 and TRBJ1-1; 7 bases agree with TRBD1. The CDR3 contains 13 residues. The CDR3 DNA sequence: TGTGCCGGCAGCCGCGACAGGGCCACTGAAGCTTTCTTT. It is translated as CAGSRDRATEAFF.

The chain employs TRBV7-9 and TRBJ1-1; unclear D gene. V gave up 5 bases and J gave up 0 bases, with 16 bases separating them. The germline V gene has CDR1 SEHNR and CDR2 FQNEAQ (reference sequence). The CDR3 runs 16 residues. This CDR3 is CASSLTWTFMNTEAFF. The CDR3 coding sequence is TGTGCCAGCAGCCTGACTTGGACGTTTATGAACACTGAAGCTTTCTTT.

In its sample, this clonotype was seen a few times. The V gene is TRBV20-1, the J gene TRBJ1-6; D unresolved. Between the trimmed V and J ends, which lost 0 bases and 10 bases, there was a span of 7 bases. From germline, CDR1 is DFQATT and CDR2 SNEGSKA (reference sequence). The CDR3 totals 12 residues. CDR3 in amino acids: CSAREAGSPLHF. DNA of the CDR3: TGCAGTGCTAGAGAAGCCGGCTCACCCCTCCACTTT.

This clonotype was counted ten times or more. The chain links TRBV12-3 or TRBV12-4 to TRBJ1-4; TRBD1 agrees at 7 bases. The CDR3 sequence is 14 residues long. The V gene end was trimmed by 5 bases and the J gene end by 11 bases; junction bases not matched to a gene: 11. As DNA, the CDR3 is TGTGCCAGCAGTCCGCCGGGACAGCGGACGAAACTGTTTTTT. Translation gives CASSPPGQRTKLFF.

The count of this clonotype is one. The chain has TRBV5-1 and TRBJ1-2; 7 bases agree with TRBD1. With 4 bases clipped from V and 3 bases from J, the junction kept 18 bases outside the gene matches. The CDR3 extends over 18 amino acids. Germline loops: CDR1 SGHRS, CDR2 YFSETQ. CDR3 bases: TGCGCCAGCAGCGGATATACAGGGGACGAGGTACTTCACTATGGCTACACCTTC. This sequence encodes CASSGYTGDEVLHYGYTF.

This chain uses TRBV10-3 with TRBJ2-7; D unclear. This CDR3 has 16 amino acids. The germline V gene encodes CDR1 ENHRY and CDR2 SYGVKD. V was cut by 2 bases and J by 2 bases, with 16 bases left in between. CDR3 amino acids: CAISEPFKATAYEQYF. CDR3 coding DNA: TGTGCCATCAGTGAGCCCTTTAAGGCGACGGCCTACGAGCAGTACTTC.

The genes are TRBV11-2 and TRBJ2-7; weak D call: TRBD2 (6 bases). V was cut by 5 bases and J by 3 bases, with 23 bases left in between. Looked up from germline, CDR1 is SGHAT and CDR2 is FQNNGV. The CDR3 consists of 17 residues. CDR3 coding DNA: TGTGCCAGCAGCCGGCCCGGTCTGCGGCGGGATCACTACGAGCAGTACTTC. It encodes CASSRPGLRRDHYEQYF.

In its sample, this clonotype was seen many times. The chain has TRBV2 and TRBJ1-6, with no clear D. Trimming cost V 6 bases and J 13 bases, with 16 bases left between them. Per germline, CDR1 SNHLY and CDR2 FYNNEI. The CDR3 loop spans 13 amino acids. In nucleotides, the CDR3 is TGTGCCAGCAGCCCTAGCGCCAGAGTGCCCCTCCACTTT. Its translation is CASSPSARVPLHF.

CDR3 DNA sequence: TGTGCCAGCAGCCCCTGGGGACAGGGAGGTGGCTACACCTTC. Protein product: CASSPWGQGGGYTF. The gene calls are TRBV25-1 and TRBJ1-2; 9 nucleotides align to TRBD1. J was trimmed by 7 bases and V by 6 bases; bases with no gene match: 9. This CDR3 has 14 residues. Germline CDR1 MGHDK, CDR2 SYGVNS.

This clonotype was seen a handful of times. The chain recombines TRBV3-1 with TRBJ2-7; no clear D. The CDR3 length is 12 residues. Per the germline V gene, CDR1 is LGHDT and CDR2 is YNNKEL (reference sequence). V was clipped by 3 bases and J by 5 bases, with 8 bases between them. This CDR3 reads CASSHRGDEQYF. CDR3 coding DNA: TGTGCCAGCAGCCACCGAGGTGACGAGCAGTACTTC.

V gene TRBV6-1 combines with J gene TRBJ1-5; TRBD1 aligns across 9 bases. CDR1 MNHNS and CDR2 SASEGT come from the germline V gene. This CDR3 is 16 amino acids long. V gave up 6 bases and J gave up 4 bases; unmatched junction bases: 10. The CDR3 nucleotides are TGTGCCAGCAGACCCGGGACAGGGAGAAAAAATCAGCCCCAGCATTTT. Translated: CASRPGTGRKNQPQHF.

There are many counts of this clonotype. V gene TRBV7-8 combines with J gene TRBJ1-1, with a weak D call TRBD1 (6 bases). Germline CDR1 and CDR2: SGHVS and FQNEAQ. This CDR3 is built from 14 residues. The V end lost 5 bases, the J end lost 2 bases, and 12 bases lay between the germline ends. For the CDR3, the DNA is TGTGCCAGCAGCCCGGGACACGGTAACACTGAAGCTTTCTTT. It yields the protein CASSPGHGNTEAFF. Combining the CDR3 with reference TRBV7-8 and TRBJ1-1 gives the whole variable domain GAGVSQSPRYKVAKRGQDVALRCDPISGHVSLFWYQQALGQGPEFLTYFQNEAQLDKSGLPSDRFFAERPEGSVSTLKIQRTQQEDSAVYLCASSPGHGNTEAFFGQGTRLTVV.

This sequence joins TRBV20-1 and TRBJ1-1; D not resolved. This CDR3 is built from 14 residues. Trimming removed 4 bases from V and 1 base from J, with 13 bases in between. Per germline, CDR1 DFQATT and CDR2 SNEGSKA (reference sequence). CDR3 protein: CSAIPAHSNTEAFF. Here the CDR3 DNA reads TGCAGTGCTATTCCGGCCCACTCGAACACTGAAGCTTTCTTT.

This clonotype appeared many times. V and J are TRBV10-3 and TRBJ1-4; 9 bases agree with TRBD1. The CDR3 loop spans 17 amino acids. Germline lookup yields CDR1 ENHRY and CDR2 SYGVKD. J was trimmed by 8 bases and V by 3 bases; bases with no gene match: 13. CDR3 region: CAISDQGQGGLGEKLFF. In DNA form, the CDR3 reads TGTGCCATCAGTGACCAGGGACAGGGAGGATTGGGCGAAAAACTGTTTTTT.

This clonotype was seen more than once but under ten times. The chain is built from TRBV20-1 and TRBJ2-7; 10 nucleotides line up with TRBD2. Germline loops: CDR1 DFQATT, CDR2 SNEGSKA (reference sequence). This CDR3 has 16 residues. V lost 1 base, J lost 3 bases, and 9 bases stayed unmatched. In nucleotides, the CDR3 is TGCAGTGCTAGAGCGTCTAGCGGGAGTTTGGTCTACGAGCAGTACTTC. Translating gives CSARASSGSLVYEQYF.

The chain couples TRBV6-2 or TRBV6-3 to TRBJ2-7, with TRBD2 matching over 10 bases. Germline loops: CDR1 MNHEY, CDR2 SVGEGT. Trimming at V came to 7 bases and at J to 5 bases, leaving 17 bases not matched to a gene. The CDR3 is made up of 17 amino acids. The DNA for the CDR3 is TGTGCCAGCAACCCGAGAGGGCTAGCGGGAGCGATGAACGAGCAGTACTTC. The encoded protein is CASNPRGLAGAMNEQYF.

The chain is built from TRBV12-3 or TRBV12-4 and TRBJ1-6; D gene uncertain. The CDR3 runs to 15 residues. V was shortened by 6 bases and J by 9 bases, with 18 bases between the two germline ends. CDR3 nucleotides: TGTGCCAGCAGGGTGGGGTTGGGAGTCGGTTCACCCCTCCACTTT. It specifies CASRVGLGVGSPLHF.

V is TRBV29-1 and J is TRBJ1-2; D is unresolved. This CDR3 is built from 15 residues. The ends were cut back, 1 base at V and 4 bases at J, with 16 bases in the middle. The germline CDR1 and CDR2 sequences are SQVTM and ANQGSEA. This CDR3 reads CSVEGLSRAGYGYTF. As DNA, the CDR3 is TGCAGCGTTGAAGGCCTTAGTAGGGCCGGCTATGGCTACACCTTC.

With regard to this clonotype: The germline gene is not matched at one end of the junction; a read error may be the cause. This sequence joins TRBV28 and TRBJ1-4; D is possibly TRBD1 (5 bases). This CDR3 has 13 amino acids. Germline V gene lookup returns CDR1 MDHEN and CDR2 SYDVKM. CDR3 loop: CASSFLGGEKPFF. CDR3 nucleotides: TGTGCTAGCAGTTTTCTCGGGGGGGAAAAACCGTTTTTT.

The chain has TRBV5-1 and TRBJ1-4; TRBD1 is a possible D gene (5 bases). Trimming took 3 bases from V and 4 from J, leaving 13 bases between them. The CDR3 length is 15 residues. Per germline, CDR1 SGHRS and CDR2 YFSETQ. The DNA of the CDR3 is TGCGCCAGCAGCTCAACCGGGACCCTTAATGAAAAACTGTTTTTT. It specifies CASSSTGTLNEKLFF.

This clonotype was recorded a few times. J is TRBJ2-5 and V is TRBV13; 11 bases are a match to TRBD2. There are 17 residues in the CDR3. Looked up from germline, CDR1 is PRHDT and CDR2 is FYEKMQ (reference sequence). Trimming cost V 2 bases and J 5 bases; bases outside gene matches: 10. The CDR3 is CASSLSTSGRKEETQYF. CDR3 coding DNA: TGTGCCAGCAGCTTAAGTACTAGCGGGAGAAAGGAGGAGACCCAGTACTTC.

The V gene is TRBV20-1, the J gene TRBJ2-5; 7 bases map to TRBD1. Germline assignment: CDR1 DFQATT and CDR2 SNEGSKA (reference sequence). The CDR3 spans 15 residues. Losses at the gene ends were 6 bases for V and 4 bases for J; bases not matched to a gene: 14. CDR3 nucleotides: TGCAGTGCCACACGTACACTTACAGGGGTAGAGACCCAGTACTTC. Encoded protein: CSATRTLTGVETQYF.